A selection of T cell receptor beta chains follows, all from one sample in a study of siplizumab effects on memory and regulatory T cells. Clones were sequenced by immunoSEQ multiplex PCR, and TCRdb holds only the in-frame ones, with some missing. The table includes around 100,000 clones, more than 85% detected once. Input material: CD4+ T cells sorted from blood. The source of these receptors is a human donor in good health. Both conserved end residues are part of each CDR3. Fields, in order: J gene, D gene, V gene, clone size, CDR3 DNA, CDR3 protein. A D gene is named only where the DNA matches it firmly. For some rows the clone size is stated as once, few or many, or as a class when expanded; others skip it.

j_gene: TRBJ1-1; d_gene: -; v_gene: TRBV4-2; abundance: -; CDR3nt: TGTGCCAGCAGCTCGTCTGGGGGTCTTGAAGCTTTCTTT; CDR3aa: CASSSSGGLEAFF
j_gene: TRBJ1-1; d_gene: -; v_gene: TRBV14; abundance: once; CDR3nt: TGTGCCAGCAGCCAAGGGACCAGTCGGGGCACTGAAGCTTTCTTT; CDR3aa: CASSQGTSRGTEAFF
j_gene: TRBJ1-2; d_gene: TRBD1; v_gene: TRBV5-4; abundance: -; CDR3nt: TGTGCCAGCAGCCCGGACAGGGTCGGTGGCTACACCTTC; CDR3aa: CASSPDRVGGYTF
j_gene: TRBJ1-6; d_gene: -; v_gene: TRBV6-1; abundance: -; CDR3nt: TGTGCCAGCAGAGTGGAAGAAGGGTCACCCCTCCACTTT; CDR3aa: CASRVEEGSPLHF
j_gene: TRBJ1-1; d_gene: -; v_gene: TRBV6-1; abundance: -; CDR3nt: TGTGCCAGCAGGGTGGTCGTGGGTGCTGAAGCTTTCTTT; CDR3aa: CASRVVVGAEAFF
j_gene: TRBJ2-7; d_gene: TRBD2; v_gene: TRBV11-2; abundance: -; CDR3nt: TGTGCCAGCAGCTTAACGCGGGGGTGGATCTACGAGCAGTACTTC; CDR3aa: CASSLTRGWIYEQYF
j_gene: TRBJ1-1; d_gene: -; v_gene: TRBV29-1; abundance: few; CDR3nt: TGCAGCGTTGCTTGGGAACGAAAGTATGAAGCTTTCTTT; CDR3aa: CSVAWERKYEAFF
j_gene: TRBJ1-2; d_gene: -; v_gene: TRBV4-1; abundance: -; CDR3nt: TGCGCCAGCAGCCAAGAAGGAGGATGGGGCTACACCTTC; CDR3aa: CASSQEGGWGYTF
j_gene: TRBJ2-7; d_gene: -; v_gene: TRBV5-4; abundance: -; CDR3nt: TGTGCCAGCAGCTTAATAGGGGGTGTAAGAACGAACGAGCAGTACTTC; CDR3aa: CASSLIGGVRTNEQYF
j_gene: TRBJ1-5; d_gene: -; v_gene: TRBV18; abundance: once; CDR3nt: TGTGCCAGCTCCGGGGATAGCAATCAGCCCCAGCATTTT; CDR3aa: CASSGDSNQPQHF
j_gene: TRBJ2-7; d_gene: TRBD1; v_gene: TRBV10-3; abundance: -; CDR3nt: TGTGCCACCACAGGGGTTCGCTACGAGCAGTACTTC; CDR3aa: CATTGVRYEQYF
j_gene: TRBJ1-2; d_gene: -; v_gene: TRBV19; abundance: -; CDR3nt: TGTGCCAGTAGTATAGGCTCCCAGCTTCTAACTAACTATGGCTACACCTTC; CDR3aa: CASSIGSQLLTNYGYTF
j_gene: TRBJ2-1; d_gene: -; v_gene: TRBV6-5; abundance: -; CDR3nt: TGTGCCAGCACCCGGGGAAGCTCCTACAATGAGCAGTTCTTC; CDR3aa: CASTRGSSYNEQFF
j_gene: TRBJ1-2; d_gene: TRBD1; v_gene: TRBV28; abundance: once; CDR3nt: TGTGCCAGCAGTTTGTTCCAGGGGGCGCGAGGCTACACCTTC; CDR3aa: CASSLFQGARGYTF
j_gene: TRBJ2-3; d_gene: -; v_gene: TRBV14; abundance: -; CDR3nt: TGTGCCAGCAGCAAGGACATCTCAGCAGGGTGGTGGGCAGATACGCAGTATTTT; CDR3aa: CASSKDISAGWWADTQYF
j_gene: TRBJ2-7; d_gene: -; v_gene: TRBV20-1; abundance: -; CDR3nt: TGCAGTGCTAGCTACGATGAGGCGCAGTACTTC; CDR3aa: CSASYDEAQYF
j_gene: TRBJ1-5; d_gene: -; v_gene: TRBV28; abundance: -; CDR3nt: TGTGCCAGCAGTTTGGGGGGAATCAATCAGCCCCAGCATTTT; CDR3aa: CASSLGGINQPQHF
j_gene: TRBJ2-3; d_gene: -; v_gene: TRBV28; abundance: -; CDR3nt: TGTGCCAGCACCTCGCCGGCAGATACGCAGTATTTT; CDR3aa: CASTSPADTQYF
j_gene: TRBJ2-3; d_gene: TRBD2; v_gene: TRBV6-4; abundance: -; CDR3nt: TGTGCCAGCAGTGACTCGCCGGGGGGGCCAGATACGCAGTATTTT; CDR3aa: CASSDSPGGPDTQYF
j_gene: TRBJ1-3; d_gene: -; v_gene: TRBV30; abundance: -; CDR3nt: TGTGCCTGGAGTGCCTCGGGTGGAAACACCATATATTTT; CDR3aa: CAWSASGGNTIYF
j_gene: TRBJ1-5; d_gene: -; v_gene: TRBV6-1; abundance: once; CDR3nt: TGTGCCAGCAGCGGTAGCAATCAGCCCCAGCATTTT; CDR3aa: CASSGSNQPQHF
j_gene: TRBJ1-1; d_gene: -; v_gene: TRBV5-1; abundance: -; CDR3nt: TGCGCCAGCAGCTTGGAGGGTCGGAACACTGAAGCTTTCTTT; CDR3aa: CASSLEGRNTEAFF
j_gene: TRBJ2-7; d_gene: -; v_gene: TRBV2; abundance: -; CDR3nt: TGTGCCACAAACAGACAGGCGCCCTACGAGCAGTACTTC; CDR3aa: CATNRQAPYEQYF
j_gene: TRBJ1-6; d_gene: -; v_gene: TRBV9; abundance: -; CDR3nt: TGTGCCAGCAGCGCCCCTTTGGGGTCGGATTCACCCCTCCACTTT; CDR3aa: CASSAPLGSDSPLHF
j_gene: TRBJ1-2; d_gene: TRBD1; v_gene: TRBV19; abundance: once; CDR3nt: TGTGCCAGTAGTAGGGACAGTAACTATGGCTACACCTTC; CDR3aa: CASSRDSNYGYTF
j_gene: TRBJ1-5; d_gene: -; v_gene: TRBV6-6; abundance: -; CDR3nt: TGTGCCAGCAGCTTAAATAGGGCTAGCAATCAGCCCCAGCATTTT; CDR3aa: CASSLNRASNQPQHF
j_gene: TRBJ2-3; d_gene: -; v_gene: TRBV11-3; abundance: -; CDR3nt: TGTGCCAGCAGCCGTCAAGAGGGGATCGGAGATACGCAGTATTTT; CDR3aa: CASSRQEGIGDTQYF
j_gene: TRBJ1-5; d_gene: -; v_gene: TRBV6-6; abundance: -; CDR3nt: TGTGCCAGCAGTTACAGTCAGTATAGCAATCAGCCCCAGCATTTT; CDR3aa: CASSYSQYSNQPQHF
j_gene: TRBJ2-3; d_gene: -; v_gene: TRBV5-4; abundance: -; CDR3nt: TGTGCCAGCAGCCCCGGAGACTTCACAGATACGCAGTATTTT; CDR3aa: CASSPGDFTDTQYF
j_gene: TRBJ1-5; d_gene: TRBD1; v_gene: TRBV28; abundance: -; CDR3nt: TGTGCCAGTCCCCCTCCCGGACAGGGGTGGCAGCCCCAGCATTTT; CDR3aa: CASPPPGQGWQPQHF
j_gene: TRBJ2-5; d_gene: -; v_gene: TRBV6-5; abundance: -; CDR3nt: TGTGCCAGCCGACCCGGACAGAAGAAAGAGACCCAGTACTTC; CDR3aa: CASRPGQKKETQYF
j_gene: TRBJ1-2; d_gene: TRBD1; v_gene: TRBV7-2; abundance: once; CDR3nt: TGTGCCAGCAGCTTAGCAGGGACAGACTATGGCTACACCTTC; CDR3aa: CASSLAGTDYGYTF
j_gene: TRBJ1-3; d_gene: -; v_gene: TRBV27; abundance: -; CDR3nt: TGTGCCAGCAGTTCACAGGGATTTGGAAACACCATATATTTT; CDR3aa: CASSSQGFGNTIYF
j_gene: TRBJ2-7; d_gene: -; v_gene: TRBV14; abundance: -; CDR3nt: TGTGCCAGCAGCCAAAACAGGGCTTTAGAGCAGTACTTC; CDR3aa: CASSQNRALEQYF
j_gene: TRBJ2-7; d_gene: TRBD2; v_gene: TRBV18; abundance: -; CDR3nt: TGTGCCAGCTCCCCTAGCGGGGGGGCAGTCGAGCAGTACTTC; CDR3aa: CASSPSGGAVEQYF